In its sample, the clone carrying this T cell receptor beta chain was seen a few times. Its antigen remains unknown. Combining iRepertoire HTBI primers with Arm-PCR of CDR3 regions, the authors built TCR beta libraries. One entry per CDR3 protein, called by TCRdb with MiXCR from the multiplex PCR reads. Of 400,000 to 500,000 distinct CDR3 sequences in the sample, approximately 16% were seen once. The entry originates in a study of regulatory T cells in long-lasting Graves disease. At the level of the study: Antithyroid drug use was under 3 months in newly diagnosed Graves' patients.

The CDR3 covers 16 residues. V was trimmed by 2 bases and J by 0 bases, leaving 12 bases between them. From germline, CDR1 is SGDLS and CDR2 YYNGEE. General study findings and limits: Accuracy could have been hurt by small sample size.

Specified time point: newly diagnosed GD, antithyroid drugs for less than 3 months. TCR sequences were obtained from RNA taken from PBMCs. The guidelines of the American Thyroid Association were the basis for diagnosing Graves' disease. This sample was also put to use in a study of T cells in Graves' hyperthyroidism and ophthalmopathy.

The TCR was taken from a woman aged 18-29 years with Graves disease. The chain employs TRBV9 and TRBJ1-3; TRBD1 is a possible D gene (5 bases). Specimen: peripheral blood mononuclear cells (PBMCs), collected at new diagnosis, from a patient treated with antithyroid drugs. CDR3: CASSVTRDLSGNTIYF. The CDR3 nucleotides are TGTGCCAGCAGCGTTACCCGGGACCTCTCTGGAAACACCATATATTTT.